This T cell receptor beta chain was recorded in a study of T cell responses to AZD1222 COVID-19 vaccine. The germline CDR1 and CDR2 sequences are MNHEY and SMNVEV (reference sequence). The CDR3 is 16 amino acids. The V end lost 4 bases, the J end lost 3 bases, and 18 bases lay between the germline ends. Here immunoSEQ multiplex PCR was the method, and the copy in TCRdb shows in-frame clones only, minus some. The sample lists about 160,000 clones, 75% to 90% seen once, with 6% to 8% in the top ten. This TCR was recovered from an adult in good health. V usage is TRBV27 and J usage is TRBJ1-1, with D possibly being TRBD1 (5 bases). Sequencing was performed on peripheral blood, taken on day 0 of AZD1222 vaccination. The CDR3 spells CASSYKAGVGDTEAFF. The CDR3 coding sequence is TGTGCCAGCAGTTACAAGGCGGGGGTGGGAGACACTGAAGCTTTCTTT.